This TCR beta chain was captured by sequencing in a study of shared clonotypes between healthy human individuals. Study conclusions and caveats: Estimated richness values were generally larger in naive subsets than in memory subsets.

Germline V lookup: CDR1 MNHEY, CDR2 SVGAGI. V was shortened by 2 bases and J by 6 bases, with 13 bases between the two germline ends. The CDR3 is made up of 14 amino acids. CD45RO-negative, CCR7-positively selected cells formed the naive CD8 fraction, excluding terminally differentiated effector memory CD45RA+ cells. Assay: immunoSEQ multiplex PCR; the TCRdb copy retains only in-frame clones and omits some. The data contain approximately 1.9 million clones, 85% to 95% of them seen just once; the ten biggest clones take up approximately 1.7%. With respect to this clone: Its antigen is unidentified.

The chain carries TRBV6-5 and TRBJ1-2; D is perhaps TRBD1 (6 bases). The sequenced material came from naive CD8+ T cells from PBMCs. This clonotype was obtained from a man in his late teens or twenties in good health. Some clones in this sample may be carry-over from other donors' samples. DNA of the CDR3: TGTGCCAGCAGTTACCCCGGGGGCTCGGATGGCTACACCTTC. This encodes CASSYPGGSDGYTF.